The 21 T cell receptor beta chains reported below all come from one sample, sequenced in a study of shared clonotypes between healthy human individuals. Produced via immunoSEQ multiplex PCR; TCRdb's table is partial and in-frame only. This sample carries roughly 1,500,000 clones, nearly 99% of them seen once, and the ten largest clones take roughly 0.4%. Sequenced: naive CD4+ T cells sorted from blood. Subset defined: CD45RA+ positively selected. These receptors all come from a man aged 25 to 40 in good health.

V usage is TRBV18 and J usage is TRBJ1-3, with 10 bases fitting TRBD1. The length of the CDR3 is 18 residues. Germline CDR1 and CDR2: KGHSH and LQKENI. The V gene end was trimmed by 3 bases and the J gene end by 7 bases; junction bases not matched to a gene: 15. The CDR3 bases are TGTGCCAGCTCACCGGGGGACAGGGGATTATTGTTAAGGAACACCATATATTTT. As protein: CASSPGDRGLLLRNTIYF.

The chain joins TRBV7-2 to TRBJ2-1, with D perhaps TRBD2 (6 bases). Trimming took off 6 bases at V and 0 bases at J, with 12 bases between the two ends. Looked up from germline, CDR1 is SGHTA and CDR2 is FQGNSA. The CDR3 extends over 15 amino acids. Written as DNA, the CDR3 is TGTGCCAGCAGTTCCGCCGGGGGCTCCTACAATGAGCAGTTCTTC. Amino acid sequence: CASSSAGGSYNEQFF. Drawing the rest from reference TRBV7-2 and TRBJ2-1, the complete variable domain is GAGVSQSPSNKVTEKGKDVELRCDPISGHTALYWYRQSLGQGLEFLIYFQGNSAPDKSGLPSDRFSAERTGGSVSTLTIQRTQQEDSAVYLCASSSAGGSYNEQFFGPGTRLTVL.

The rearrangement joins TRBV29-1 to TRBJ1-4; 7 bases align to TRBD1. The germline CDR1 and CDR2 sequences are SQVTM and ANQGSEA. CDR3 size: 13 residues. V shed 6 bases, J shed 10 bases, and the junction held 11 bases outside the gene matches. Here the CDR3 DNA reads TGCAGCGTCGCTGACAGGGCTTGGGCAAAACTGTTTTTT. Its protein is CSVADRAWAKLFF.

The chain carries TRBV29-1 and TRBJ2-1; TRBD2 aligns across 7 bases. Germline CDR1 reads SQVTM; CDR2 reads ANQGSEA. V shed 3 bases and J 7 bases; nucleotides not matched to a gene: 9. The CDR3 extends over 14 amino acids. CDR3 coding DNA: TGCAGCGTTGACGGTGCGGGAGTGGTTAATGAGCAGTTCTTC. Its translation: CSVDGAGVVNEQFF.

The V and J genes are TRBV29-1 and TRBJ1-4; D is possibly TRBD1 (6 bases). Trimming left V 7 bases short and J 8 bases short, with 14 bases between. This CDR3 contains 12 residues. CDR1 and CDR2 from the germline V gene are SQVTM and ANQGSEA. Here the CDR3 DNA reads TGCAGCGCCGGTACGGGGGGCGAAAAACTGTTTTTT. This translates into CSAGTGGEKLFF.

This chain joins TRBV4-2 and TRBJ2-1; TRBD2 agrees at 10 bases. The CDR3 length is 18 residues. The V gene end was trimmed by 0 bases and the J gene end by 3 bases; junction bases not matched to a gene: 8. Germline CDR1 LGHNA, CDR2 YNFKEQ. The CDR3 reads CASSQDHEREGGYNEQFF. In nucleotides, the CDR3 is TGTGCCAGCAGCCAAGATCACGAGCGGGAGGGCGGCTACAATGAGCAGTTCTTC.

The gene calls are TRBV27 and TRBJ2-5, with TRBD1 matching over 7 bases. This CDR3 has 13 residues. Germline assignment: CDR1 MNHEY and CDR2 SMNVEV (reference sequence). J lost 5 bases, V lost 7 bases, and 7 bases had no gene match. CDR3: CASTRTGGETQYF. The CDR3 DNA reads as TGTGCCAGCACCCGGACAGGTGGGGAGACCCAGTACTTC.

The chain uses TRBV6-1 and TRBJ1-4, with D possibly matching TRBD1 (6 bases). Between the trimmed V and J ends, which lost 3 bases and 8 bases, there was a span of 13 bases. This CDR3 comprises 14 residues. The germline CDR1 and CDR2 sequences are MNHNS and SASEGT. The CDR3: CASSERGGREKLFF. CDR3 DNA: TGTGCCAGCAGTGAGCGAGGGGGTCGGGAAAAACTGTTTTTT.

The chain couples TRBV10-2 to TRBJ2-7; TRBD1 or TRBD2 may be the D gene (5 bases each). The germline CDR1 and CDR2 sequences are WSHSY and SAAADI. V lost 6 bases and J lost 3, with 21 bases in between. This CDR3 is 16 amino acids long. The CDR3 sequence is CASRAPGPSLNYEQYF. The DNA for the CDR3 is TGCGCCAGCAGAGCCCCGGGACCCTCCTTAAACTACGAGCAGTACTTC.

The chain is built from TRBV30 and TRBJ1-5; 9 nucleotides align to TRBD1. CDR3 size: 15 residues. CDR1 is GTSNPN and CDR2 is SVGIG in the germline V gene (reference sequence). The V gene end was trimmed by 0 bases and the J gene end by 6 bases; junction bases not matched to a gene: 6. The CDR3 loop is CAWSVSRQGGQPQHF. For the CDR3, the DNA is TGTGCCTGGAGTGTAAGCCGACAGGGGGGTCAGCCCCAGCATTTT.

The chain is built from TRBV19 and TRBJ1-5; D call uncertain. Trimming removed 8 bases at V and 8 bases at J, with 13 bases between. Germline V gene data show CDR1 as LNHDA and CDR2 as SQIVND (reference sequence). The CDR3 is 12 amino acids. The CDR3 DNA follows: TGTGCCAGTGGCGACATCGGTAAGCCCCAGCATTTT. Its protein is CASGDIGKPQHF.

This chain uses TRBV5-8 with TRBJ2-2, with a weak D call TRBD2 (5 bases). The CDR3 spans 14 residues. Germline CDR1 and CDR2: SGHTS and YDEGEE. Trimming removed 3 bases at V and 0 bases at J, with 6 bases between. CDR3: CASSSGSNTGELFF. The CDR3 coding sequence is TGTGCCAGCAGCTCGGGATCGAACACCGGGGAGCTGTTTTTT.

The rearrangement uses TRBV7-9 and TRBJ1-3, with D perhaps matching TRBD1 (6 bases). Germline CDR1 is SEHNR and CDR2 is FQNEAQ (reference sequence). The length of the CDR3 is 17 residues. V lost 5 bases to trimming and J lost 0 bases, with 17 bases between them. CDR3 protein: CASSLWDKINSGNTIYF. CDR3 in DNA: TGTGCCAGCAGCCTGTGGGACAAGATAAACTCTGGAAACACCATATATTTT.

This chain uses TRBV28 with TRBJ1-2; weak D call: TRBD1 (5 bases). This CDR3 region has 14 residues. Germline CDR1 and CDR2: MDHEN and SYDVKM. V lost 3 bases and J 4 bases, leaving 12 bases between the germline ends. The chain's CDR3 is CASSFGAASYGYTF. In DNA form, the CDR3 reads TGTGCCAGCAGTTTCGGGGCAGCAAGCTATGGCTACACCTTC.

This chain uses TRBV29-1 with TRBJ2-5, with 14 bases matching TRBD2. V was pared by 7 bases and J by 4 bases, with 5 bases of the junction left unmatched. The V gene's germline CDR1 is SQVTM and CDR2 ANQGSEA. The CDR3 spans 14 residues. The CDR3 spells CSAGLAGVGETQYF. CDR3 DNA sequence: TGCAGCGCGGGACTAGCGGGAGTAGGAGAGACCCAGTACTTC.

Comments on this clone: This same CDR3 is encoded by further DNA sequences in the sample. The rearrangement uses TRBV5-1 and TRBJ2-1; D remains unclear. V was cut by 0 bases and J by 5 bases, with 6 bases left in between. CDR3 size: 13 residues. Looked up from germline, CDR1 is SGHRS and CDR2 is YFSETQ. This chain's CDR3 is CASSLGANNEQFF. The CDR3 DNA sequence: TGCGCCAGCAGCTTGGGGGCGAACAATGAGCAGTTCTTC.

This rearrangement joins TRBV30 to TRBJ1-5; D uncertain. The length of the CDR3 is 14 residues. V lost 2 bases to trimming and J lost 0 bases, with 8 bases between them. Germline CDR1 GTSNPN, CDR2 SVGIG (reference sequence). CDR3 loop: CAWSPGYSNQPQHF. CDR3 DNA sequence: TGTGCCTGGAGTCCGGGATATAGCAATCAGCCCCAGCATTTT.

V is TRBV5-1 and J is TRBJ2-2, with D maybe TRBD1 (7 bases). CDR1 SGHRS and CDR2 YFSETQ come from the germline V gene. This CDR3 contains 14 residues. The V and J ends lost 7 bases and 8 bases respectively, with 18 bases between them. CDR3 residues: CASRRAGGGGELFF. The CDR3 DNA follows: TGCGCCAGCCGCCGGGCAGGGGGAGGAGGGGAGCTGTTTTTT.

Note on this clone: Other DNA sequences from this sample encode an identical CDR3 as well. This chain links TRBV5-1 with TRBJ1-4; 9 bases match TRBD1. V shed 1 base, J shed 7 bases, and the junction held 5 bases outside the gene matches. This CDR3 has 15 amino acids. Germline CDR1 and CDR2: SGHRS and YFSETQ. The CDR3 reads CASSLTTGGGEKLFF. The CDR3 DNA is TGCGCCAGCAGCTTGACGACAGGGGGTGGTGAAAAACTGTTTTTT.

V usage is TRBV5-1 and J usage is TRBJ2-7, with 7 bases identical to TRBD1. In germline, CDR1 is SGHRS, CDR2 YFSETQ. The CDR3 totals 17 residues. J was trimmed by 2 bases and V by 9 bases; bases with no gene match: 20. The CDR3 protein is CATNPGTVEASTYEQYF. The CDR3, as DNA: TGCGCCACCAACCCCGGGACAGTGGAGGCCAGCACCTACGAGCAGTACTTC.

This rearrangement joins TRBV25-1 to TRBJ1-2; no clear D gene. The CDR3 runs to 13 residues. The V gene lost 5 bases and the J gene lost 1 base, with 8 bases spanning the gap. CDR1 MGHDK and CDR2 SYGVNS come from the germline V gene. The CDR3 nucleotides are TGTGCCAGCAGTACAGACTATAACTATGGCTACACCTTC. Translated, it gives CASSTDYNYGYTF.